The entry below gives a single T cell receptor beta chain sequence along with its context. PCR involved 60 Vbeta and 13 Jbeta primers. The data were produced by immunoSEQ multiplex PCR, yet TCRdb's version contains in-frame clones alone and is incomplete. The sample yields 110,000 or so clones, roughly two thirds seen once. This record belongs to a study of cytomegalovirus exposure and HLA in healthy donors. This clonotype originated in a man aged 30-40 years in good health and CMV-seronegative. Sequences were obtained from PBMCs.

The CDR3 coding sequence is TGTGCCAGCAGCCAAGATCAAGGGACTAGCGGGATTCGGCAGTTCTTC. Protein product: CASSQDQGTSGIRQFF. The chain recombines TRBV4-2 with TRBJ2-1; TRBD2 aligns across 13 bases. J lost 12 bases, V lost 0 bases, and 8 bases had no gene match. Germline V gene lookup returns CDR1 LGHNA and CDR2 YNFKEQ. This CDR3 spans 16 amino acids.